This is a list of T cell receptor beta chains from one sample in a study of blood T cell repertoires in COVID-19. Clones were sequenced by immunoSEQ multiplex PCR, and TCRdb holds only the in-frame ones, with some missing. The sample has 110,000 to 150,000 clones; 75% to 90% are singletons. Source material: PBMCs or T cells enriched from blood (not recorded which). The source of these receptors is a man aged 50 to 60 who had recovered from COVID-19. CDR3s include the opening cysteine and the closing phenylalanine or tryptophan. Fields, in order: clone size, V gene, CDR3 length, D gene, J gene, CDR3 DNA, CDR3 protein. A D gene is named only where the DNA matches it firmly. Expanded clones get a size class; other rows say once, few or many, or leave the size out.

clone size: few; V gene: TRBV28; CDR3 length: 13; D gene: TRBD1; J gene: TRBJ1-5; CDR3 DNA: TGTGCCAGCAGCGACAGGGTTGTACAGCCCCAGCATTTT; CDR3 protein: CASSDRVVQPQHF
clone size: .; V gene: TRBV9; CDR3 length: 13; D gene: TRBD2; J gene: TRBJ2-1; CDR3 DNA: TGTGCCAGCAGCGTCCCGACTAGCGGGAGACTGTTCTTC; CDR3 protein: CASSVPTSGRLFF
clone size: .; V gene: TRBV3-1/TRBV3-2; CDR3 length: 17; D gene: TRBD2; J gene: TRBJ2-3; CDR3 DNA: TGTGCCAGCAGCCAAGATGTCGGAGCGGGAGGAGCAGATACGCAGTATTTT; CDR3 protein: CASSQDVGAGGADTQYF
clone size: .; V gene: TRBV5-6; CDR3 length: 16; D gene: TRBD1; J gene: TRBJ1-1; CDR3 DNA: TGTGCCAGCAGTCTGATGGGACAGCTCATGAACACTGAAGCTTTCTTT; CDR3 protein: CASSLMGQLMNTEAFF
clone size: .; V gene: TRBV19; CDR3 length: 17; D gene: TRBD1; J gene: TRBJ1-5; CDR3 DNA: TGTGCCAGTAGTTTCGGGACAGGGAGTGTACGCAATCAGCCCCAGCATTTT; CDR3 protein: CASSFGTGSVRNQPQHF
clone size: .; V gene: TRBV5-8; CDR3 length: 16; D gene: TRBD1; J gene: TRBJ1-4; CDR3 DNA: TGTGCCAGCAGCTTGGGAACGGGACAGGGGGACGAAAAACTGTTTTTT; CDR3 protein: CASSLGTGQGDEKLFF
clone size: few; V gene: TRBV27; CDR3 length: 15; D gene: .; J gene: TRBJ1-2; CDR3 DNA: TGTGCCAGCAGTTTTGGGAGAGAGACTAACTATGGCTACACCTTC; CDR3 protein: CASSFGRETNYGYTF
clone size: .; V gene: TRBV18; CDR3 length: 15; D gene: TRBD1; J gene: TRBJ2-7; CDR3 DNA: TGTGCCAGCTCTTCTCATATCGGACAGGGTAGCGAGCAGTACTTC; CDR3 protein: CASSSHIGQGSEQYF
clone size: few; V gene: TRBV30; CDR3 length: 13; D gene: .; J gene: TRBJ1-5; CDR3 DNA: TGTGCCTGGAGTTTCGGTGAGAATCAGCCCCAGCATTTT; CDR3 protein: CAWSFGENQPQHF
clone size: .; V gene: TRBV3-1/TRBV3-2; CDR3 length: 15; D gene: .; J gene: TRBJ1-1; CDR3 DNA: TGTGCCAGCAGCCAAGCCGGGGGGCTGGACACTGAAGCTTTCTTT; CDR3 protein: CASSQAGGLDTEAFF
clone size: few; V gene: TRBV28; CDR3 length: 15; D gene: TRBD2; J gene: TRBJ2-1; CDR3 DNA: TGTGCCAGCAGTTTGATGATCCGGGGGGGCGATGAGCAGTTCTTC; CDR3 protein: CASSLMIRGGDEQFF
clone size: .; V gene: TRBV7-2; CDR3 length: 15; D gene: .; J gene: TRBJ1-2; CDR3 DNA: TGTGCCAGCAGCTTGGACGGAGCGGGGTTCTATGGCTACACCTTC; CDR3 protein: CASSLDGAGFYGYTF
clone size: once; V gene: TRBV13; CDR3 length: 15; D gene: .; J gene: TRBJ2-7; CDR3 DNA: TGTGCCAGCAGCCTCAGGGAAACCAGCTCCTACGAGCAGTACTTC; CDR3 protein: CASSLRETSSYEQYF
clone size: .; V gene: TRBV4-3; CDR3 length: 14; D gene: TRBD2; J gene: TRBJ2-1; CDR3 DNA: TGCGCCAGCAGCCCCCTGGGGGAGGGGTATGAGCAGTTCTTC; CDR3 protein: CASSPLGEGYEQFF
clone size: once; V gene: TRBV10-2; CDR3 length: 15; D gene: TRBD1; J gene: TRBJ1-5; CDR3 DNA: TGCGCCAGCAGTGAGGGGACAGGGTCAAGACAGCCCCAGCATTTT; CDR3 protein: CASSEGTGSRQPQHF
clone size: .; V gene: TRBV4-3; CDR3 length: 14; D gene: TRBD1; J gene: TRBJ2-3; CDR3 DNA: TGCGCCAGCAGCCACCCCACAGGGGATAATACGCAGTATTTT; CDR3 protein: CASSHPTGDNTQYF